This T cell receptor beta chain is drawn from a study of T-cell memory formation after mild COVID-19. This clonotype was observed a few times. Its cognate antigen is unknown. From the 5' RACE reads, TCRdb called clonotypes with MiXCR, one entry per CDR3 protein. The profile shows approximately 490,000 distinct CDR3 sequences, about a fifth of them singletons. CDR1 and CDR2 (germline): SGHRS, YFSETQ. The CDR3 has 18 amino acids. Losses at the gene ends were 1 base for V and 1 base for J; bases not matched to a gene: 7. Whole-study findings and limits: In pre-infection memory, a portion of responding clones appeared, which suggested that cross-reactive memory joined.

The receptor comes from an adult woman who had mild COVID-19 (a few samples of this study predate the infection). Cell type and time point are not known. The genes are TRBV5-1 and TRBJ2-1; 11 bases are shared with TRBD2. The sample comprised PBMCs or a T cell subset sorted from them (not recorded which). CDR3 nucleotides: TGCGCCAGCAGCTTGATCGCTAGCGGGGGGCGTTCCTACAATGAGCAGTTCTTC. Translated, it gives CASSLIASGGRSYNEQFF.